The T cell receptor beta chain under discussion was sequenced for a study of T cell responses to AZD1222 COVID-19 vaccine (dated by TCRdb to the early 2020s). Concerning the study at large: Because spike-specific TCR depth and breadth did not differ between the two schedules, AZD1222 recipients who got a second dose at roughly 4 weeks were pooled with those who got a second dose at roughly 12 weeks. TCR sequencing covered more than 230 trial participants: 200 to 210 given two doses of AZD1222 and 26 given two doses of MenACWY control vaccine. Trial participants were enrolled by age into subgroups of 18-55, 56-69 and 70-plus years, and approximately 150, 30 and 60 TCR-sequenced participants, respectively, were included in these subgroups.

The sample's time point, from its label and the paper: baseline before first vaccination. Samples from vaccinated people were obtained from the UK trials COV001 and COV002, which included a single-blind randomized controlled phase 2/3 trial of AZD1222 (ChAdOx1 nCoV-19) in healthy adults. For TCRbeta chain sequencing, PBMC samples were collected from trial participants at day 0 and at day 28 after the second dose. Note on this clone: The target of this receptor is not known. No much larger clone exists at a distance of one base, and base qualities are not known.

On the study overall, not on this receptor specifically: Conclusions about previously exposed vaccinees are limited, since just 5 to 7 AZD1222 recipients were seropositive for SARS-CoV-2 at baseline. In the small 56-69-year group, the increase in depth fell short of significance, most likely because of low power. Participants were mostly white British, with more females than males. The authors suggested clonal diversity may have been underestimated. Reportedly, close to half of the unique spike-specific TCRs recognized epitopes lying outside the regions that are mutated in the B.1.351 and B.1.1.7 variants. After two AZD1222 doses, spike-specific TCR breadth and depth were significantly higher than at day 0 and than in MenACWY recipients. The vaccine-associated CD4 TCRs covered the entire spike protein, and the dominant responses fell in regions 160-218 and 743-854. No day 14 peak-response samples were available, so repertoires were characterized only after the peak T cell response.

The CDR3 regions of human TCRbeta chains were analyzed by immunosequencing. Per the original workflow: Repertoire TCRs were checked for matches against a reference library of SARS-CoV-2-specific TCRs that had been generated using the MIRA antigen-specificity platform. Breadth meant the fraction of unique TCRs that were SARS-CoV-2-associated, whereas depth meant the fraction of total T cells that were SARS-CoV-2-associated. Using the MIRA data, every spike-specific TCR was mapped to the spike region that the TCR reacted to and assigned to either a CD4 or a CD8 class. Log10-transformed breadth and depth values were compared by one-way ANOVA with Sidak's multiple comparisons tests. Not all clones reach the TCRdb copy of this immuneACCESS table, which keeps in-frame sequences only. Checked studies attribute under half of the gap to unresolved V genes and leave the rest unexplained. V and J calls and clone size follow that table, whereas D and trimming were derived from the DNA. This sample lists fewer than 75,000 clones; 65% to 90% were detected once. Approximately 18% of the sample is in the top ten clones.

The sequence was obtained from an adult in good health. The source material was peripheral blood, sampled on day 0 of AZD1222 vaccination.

The DNA reads as follows: TGTGCCAGCTCACCCCTTCGGGGGGAGAACTATGGCTACACCTTC. It encodes CASSPLRGENYGYTF. The chain is assembled from TRBV18 and TRBJ1-2; perhaps TRBD1 is the D gene, with 5 bases matching. Based on the germline V gene, the CDR1 and CDR2 sequences are KGHSH and LQKENI. At the junction V is shortened by 3 bases and J by 2 bases, with 13 bases in between. Its CDR3 holds 15 amino acids, cysteine through phenylalanine. The retained sequence is limited to the CDR3, 45 bases, with the frame set at the first base.